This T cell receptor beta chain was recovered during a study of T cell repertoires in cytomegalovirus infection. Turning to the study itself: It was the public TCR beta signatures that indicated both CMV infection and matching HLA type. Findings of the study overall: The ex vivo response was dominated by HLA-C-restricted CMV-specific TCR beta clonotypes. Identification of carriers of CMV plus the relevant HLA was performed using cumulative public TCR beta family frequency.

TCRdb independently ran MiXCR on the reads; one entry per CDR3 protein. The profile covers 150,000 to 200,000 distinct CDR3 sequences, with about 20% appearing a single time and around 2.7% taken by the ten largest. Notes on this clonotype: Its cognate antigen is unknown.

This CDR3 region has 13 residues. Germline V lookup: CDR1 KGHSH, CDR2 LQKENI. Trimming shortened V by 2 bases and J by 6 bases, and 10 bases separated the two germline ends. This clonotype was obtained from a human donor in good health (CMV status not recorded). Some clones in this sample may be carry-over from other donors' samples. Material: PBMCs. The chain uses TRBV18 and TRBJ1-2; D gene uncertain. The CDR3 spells CASSPESRDGYTF. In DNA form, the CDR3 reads TGTGCCAGCTCACCAGAATCCCGGGATGGCTACACCTTC.